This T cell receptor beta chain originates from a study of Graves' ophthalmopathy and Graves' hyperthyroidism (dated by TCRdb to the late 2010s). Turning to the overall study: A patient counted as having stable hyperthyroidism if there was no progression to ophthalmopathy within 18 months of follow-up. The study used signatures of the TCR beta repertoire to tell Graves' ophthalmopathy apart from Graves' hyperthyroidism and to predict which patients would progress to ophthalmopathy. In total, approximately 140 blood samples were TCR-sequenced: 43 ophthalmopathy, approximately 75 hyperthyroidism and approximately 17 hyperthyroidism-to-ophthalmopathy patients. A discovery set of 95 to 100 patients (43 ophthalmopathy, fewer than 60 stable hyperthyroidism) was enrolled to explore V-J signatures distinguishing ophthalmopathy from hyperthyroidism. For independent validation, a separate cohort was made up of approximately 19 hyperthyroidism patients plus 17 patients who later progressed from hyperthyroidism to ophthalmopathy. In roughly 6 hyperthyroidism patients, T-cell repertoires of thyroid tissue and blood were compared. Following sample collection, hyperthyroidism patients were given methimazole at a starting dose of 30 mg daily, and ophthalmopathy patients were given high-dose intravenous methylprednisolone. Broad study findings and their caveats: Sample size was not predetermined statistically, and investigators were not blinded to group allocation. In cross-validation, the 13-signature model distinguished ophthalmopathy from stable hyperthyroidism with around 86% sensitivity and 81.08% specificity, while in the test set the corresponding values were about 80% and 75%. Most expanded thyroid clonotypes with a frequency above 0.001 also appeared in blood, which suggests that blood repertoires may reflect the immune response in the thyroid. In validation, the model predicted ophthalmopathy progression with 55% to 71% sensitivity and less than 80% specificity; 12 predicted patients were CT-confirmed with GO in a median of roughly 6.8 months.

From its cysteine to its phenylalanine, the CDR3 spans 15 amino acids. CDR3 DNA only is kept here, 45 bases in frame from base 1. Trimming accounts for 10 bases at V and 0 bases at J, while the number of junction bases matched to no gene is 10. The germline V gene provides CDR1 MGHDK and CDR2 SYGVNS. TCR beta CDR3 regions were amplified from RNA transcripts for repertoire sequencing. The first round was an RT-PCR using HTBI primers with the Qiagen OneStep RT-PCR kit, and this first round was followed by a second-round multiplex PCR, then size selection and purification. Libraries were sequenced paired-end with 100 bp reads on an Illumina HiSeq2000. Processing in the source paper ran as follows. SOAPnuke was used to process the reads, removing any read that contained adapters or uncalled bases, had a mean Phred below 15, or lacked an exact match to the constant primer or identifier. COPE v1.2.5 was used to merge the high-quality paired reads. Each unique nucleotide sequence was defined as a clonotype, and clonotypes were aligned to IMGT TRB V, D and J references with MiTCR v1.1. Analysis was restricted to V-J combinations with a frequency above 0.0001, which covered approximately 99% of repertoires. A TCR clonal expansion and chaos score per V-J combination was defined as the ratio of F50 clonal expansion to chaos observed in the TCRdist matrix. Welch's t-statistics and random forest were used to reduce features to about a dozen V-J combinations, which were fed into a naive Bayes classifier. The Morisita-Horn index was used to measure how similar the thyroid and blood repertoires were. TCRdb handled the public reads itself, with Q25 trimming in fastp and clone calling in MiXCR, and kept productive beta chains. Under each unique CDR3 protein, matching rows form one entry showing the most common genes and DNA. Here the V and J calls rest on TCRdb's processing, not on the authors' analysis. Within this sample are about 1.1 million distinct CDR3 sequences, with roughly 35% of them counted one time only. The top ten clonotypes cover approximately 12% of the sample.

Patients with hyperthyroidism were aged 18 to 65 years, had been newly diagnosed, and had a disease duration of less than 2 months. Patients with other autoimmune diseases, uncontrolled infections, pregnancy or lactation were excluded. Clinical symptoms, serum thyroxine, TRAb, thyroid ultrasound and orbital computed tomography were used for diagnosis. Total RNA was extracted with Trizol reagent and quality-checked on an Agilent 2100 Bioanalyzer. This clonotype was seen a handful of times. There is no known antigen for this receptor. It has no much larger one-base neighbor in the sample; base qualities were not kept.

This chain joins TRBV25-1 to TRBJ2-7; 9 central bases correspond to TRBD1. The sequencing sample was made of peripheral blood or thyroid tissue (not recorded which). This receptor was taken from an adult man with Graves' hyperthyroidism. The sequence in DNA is TGTGCCACCAGAACCGGGACAGGGAGCTCCTACGAGCAGTACTTC. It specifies CATRTGTGSSYEQYF.